This note documents a single T cell receptor (beta chain) sequence. The antigen is undetermined. The sample belongs to a study of regulatory dendritic cells for organ transplantation. General study results and limits: Memory CD8+ clonal expansion seemed more limited with regulatory than mature dendritic cells.

Memory T cells were CD45RO+, naive were CD45RA+, sorted by FACS. Assay: immunoSEQ multiplex PCR; the TCRdb copy retains only in-frame clones and omits some. The repertoire includes 25,000 to 35,000 clones, approximately 78% of them detected once, and roughly 0.1% sits in the top ten. Germline values: CDR1 LNHDA, CDR2 SQIVND (reference sequence). This CDR3 contains 16 residues. Losses at the gene ends were 4 bases for V and 9 bases for J; bases not matched to a gene: 9. The source of this sequence is a human donor in good health. The chain has TRBV19 and TRBJ1-6, with 10 bases that match TRBD1. The source material was naive CD4+ T cells from blood. The subset: CD45RA+ naive T cells. In DNA form, the CDR3 reads TGTGCCAGTAGTAATTCACGACAGGGGGCGACTTCACCCCTCCACTTT. Protein sequence: CASSNSRQGATSPLHF. Combining the CDR3 with reference TRBV19 and TRBJ1-6 gives the whole variable domain DGGITQSPKYLFRKEGQNVTLSCEQNLNHDAMYWYRQDPGQGLRLIYYSQIVNDFQKGDIAEGYSVSREKKESFPLTVTSAQKNPTAFYLCASSNSRQGATSPLHFGNGTRLTVT.